This TCR beta chain was identified during a study of blood T cell repertoires in COVID-19. Looking at the study overall: The analysed material was cDNA or gDNA that came from T cells, B-cell-depleted T cells, or PBMCs.

The V gene's germline CDR1 is SGHTA and CDR2 FQGNSA. With 3 bases clipped from V and 2 bases from J, the junction kept 13 bases outside the gene matches. This CDR3 has 17 residues. How the authors handled the data: Amplification with reference gene primers provided the estimates of nucleated cell counts. Profiling relied on immunoSEQ multiplex PCR, and the TCRdb table lists in-frame clones only, not all of them. V, J and clone size were drawn from that table, and D and trimming were deduced from the DNA. The top ten clones hold 8.5% to 9.5% of a sample with over 250,000 clones, about four fifths of them seen once.

Sequencing was carried out using peripheral blood. The sequence derives from a woman between 50 and 59 years old who had recovered from COVID-19. The gene calls are TRBV7-2 and TRBJ2-7; 7 bases fit TRBD1. CDR3 DNA sequence: TGTGCCAGCAGCTTGGCCGGGACAGTCAGGCGGGCCTACGAGCAGTACTTC. This sequence encodes CASSLAGTVRRAYEQYF.